This T cell receptor (beta chain) was documented in a study of cytomegalovirus exposure and HLA in healthy donors. General study points: Information on immune exposure was restricted to one variable (CMV serostatus).

J was trimmed by 5 bases and V by 4 bases; bases with no gene match: 7. CDR1 is SEHNR and CDR2 is FQNEAQ in the germline V gene (reference sequence). CDR3 length: 15 residues. The PCR contained 60 Vbeta and 13 Jbeta primers. The protocol was immunoSEQ multiplex PCR, while the TCRdb copy is restricted to in-frame clones and leaves out a portion. The sample holds roughly 170,000 clones, roughly 80% seen once. This clone has only one observation. Its antigen is unidentified. The TCR comes from a woman under 30 in good health and CMV-seronegative. Sample: PBMCs. This chain joins TRBV7-9 and TRBJ1-2; 10 positions match TRBD1. As DNA, the CDR3 is TGTGCCAGCAGCTCACCCGGGACAGGGGTTTATGGCTACACCTTC. It encodes CASSSPGTGVYGYTF.